This T cell receptor beta chain comes out of a study of cytotoxic CD8 clonotypes in ibrutinib-treated CLL. Germline V gene sequence: CDR1 MNHNY, CDR2 SVGAGI (reference sequence). CDR3 length: 13 residues. V lost 8 bases and J 2 bases, leaving 10 bases between the germline ends. The table came from immunoSEQ multiplex PCR; TCRdb's copy has only in-frame clones and leaves some out. The sample has 90,000 to 150,000 clones; approximately 58% are singletons. The chain couples TRBV6-6 to TRBJ1-5; weak D call: TRBD1 (5 bases). The sequence came from a human donor with chronic lymphocytic leukemia. The sample here was PBMCs, taken after 24 months of ibrutinib treatment. CDR3 region: CASLLTGNQPQHF. For the CDR3, the DNA is TGTGCCAGCCTCTTGACAGGCAATCAGCCCCAGCATTTT.